Following are 15 T cell receptor beta chains from one sample sequenced in a study of shared clonotypes between healthy human individuals. Libraries were prepared by immunoSEQ multiplex PCR; TCRdb keeps only in-frame clonotypes and omits some of them. In the table there are about 480,000 clones, 75% to 85% of which are singletons. Sequences were obtained from PBMCs. These TCRs come from a woman between 35 and 50 years old in good health. Some clones in this sample may be carry-over from other donors' samples.

This chain links TRBV7-9 with TRBJ2-7, with D tentatively TRBD1 (6 bases). The germline V gene encodes CDR1 SEHNR and CDR2 FQNEAQ (reference sequence). V dropped 2 bases and J dropped 1 base, with 12 bases sitting between them. CDR3 length: 15 amino acids. In nucleotides, the CDR3 is TGTGCCAGCAGCTTATGGTCAGGGGCGTCCTACGAGCAGTACTTC. Protein sequence: CASSLWSGASYEQYF.

The CDR3 region is CAISGDRGYNEQFF. The CDR3 nucleotides are TGTGCCATCAGTGGGGACAGGGGGTACAATGAGCAGTTCTTC. The gene calls are TRBV10-3 and TRBJ2-1, with 11 bases identical to TRBD1. V lost 4 bases to trimming and J lost 4 bases; unmatched junction nucleotides: 0. Germline CDR1 reads ENHRY; CDR2 reads SYGVKD. This CDR3 spans 14 amino acids.

This clone occurred a few times. The chain uses TRBV4-2 and TRBJ1-5; D is perhaps TRBD1 (5 bases). CDR3 length equals 15 residues. Trimming left V 0 bases short and J 8 bases short, with 14 bases between. Germline CDR1 LGHNA, CDR2 YNFKEQ. The CDR3 loop reads CASSQDGGGHKPQHF. As DNA, the CDR3 is TGTGCCAGCAGCCAAGACGGGGGTGGGCACAAGCCCCAGCATTTT.

V usage is TRBV30 and J usage is TRBJ2-1; TRBD2 matches at 7 bases. The trim removed 1 base at V and 2 bases at J, leaving 2 bases unmatched. The germline gives CDR1 GTSNPN, CDR2 SVGIG (reference sequence). There are 14 residues in the CDR3. This CDR3 reads CAWSGGRAYNEQFF. CDR3 in DNA: TGTGCCTGGAGTGGGGGGAGGGCCTACAATGAGCAGTTCTTC.

The V gene is TRBV6-1, the J gene TRBJ2-1; a weak D match, TRBD1 (6 bases). V dropped 0 bases and J dropped 5 bases, with 14 bases sitting between them. CDR3 length equals 16 residues. CDR1 MNHNS and CDR2 SASEGT come from the germline V gene. In DNA, the CDR3 is TGTGCCAGCAGTGAAGCCTTTTGGGCAGGGGACAATGAGCAGTTCTTC. Translating it yields CASSEAFWAGDNEQFF.

The rearrangement links TRBV10-3 to TRBJ1-2, with a possible D match to TRBD1 (5 bases). The CDR3 is made up of 13 amino acids. The germline CDR1 and CDR2 sequences are ENHRY and SYGVKD. The V end lost 5 bases, the J end lost 2 bases, and 9 bases lay between the germline ends. CDR3 in amino acids: CAISTQDNYGYTF. CDR3 DNA: TGTGCCATCAGTACACAGGACAACTATGGCTACACCTTC.

The rearrangement links TRBV19 to TRBJ1-2, with 7 bases that match TRBD1. The CDR3 runs to 15 residues. Looked up from germline, CDR1 is LNHDA and CDR2 is SQIVND (reference sequence). V was clipped by 5 bases and J by 4 bases; unmatched bases: 10. CDR3: CASSVTGAQAYGYTF. The CDR3 DNA reads TGTGCCAGTAGTGTAACAGGGGCACAAGCCTATGGCTACACCTTC. Drawing the rest from reference TRBV19 and TRBJ1-2, the complete variable domain is DGGITQSPKYLFRKEGQNVTLSCEQNLNHDAMYWYRQDPGQGLRLIYYSQIVNDFQKGDIAEGYSVSREKKESFPLTVTSAQKNPTAFYLCASSVTGAQAYGYTFGSGTRLTVV.

V is TRBV25-1 and J is TRBJ2-1, with no clear D. V gave up 6 bases and J gave up 8 bases, with 8 bases separating them. This CDR3 has 11 residues. CDR1 is MGHDK, CDR2 SYGVNS, per germline. In DNA, the CDR3 is TGTGCCAGCAGCTCGTCCCATGAGCAGTTCTTC. Amino acids: CASSSSHEQFF.

This clone has a handful of counts. V is TRBV15 and J is TRBJ2-4; D tentatively fits TRBD1 or TRBD2 (5 bases each). The CDR3 length is 15 residues. The germline V and J ends were trimmed by 0 bases and 4 bases, with 10 bases remaining between them. Germline values: CDR1 LNHNV, CDR2 YYDKDF (reference sequence). CDR3 in DNA: TGTGCCACCAGCAGAGACACCGGGGCTAAAAACATTCAGTACTTC. It yields the protein CATSRDTGAKNIQYF.

The sample holds many counts of this clone. The V and J genes are TRBV5-6 and TRBJ2-2; 9 positions match TRBD2. Germline loops: CDR1 SGHDT, CDR2 YYEEEE. With 2 bases clipped from V and 4 bases from J, the junction kept 0 bases outside the gene matches. This CDR3 has 14 amino acids. This CDR3 reads CASSLLAGTGELFF. Written as DNA, the CDR3 is TGTGCCAGCAGCTTACTAGCGGGCACCGGGGAGCTGTTTTTT. The full variable domain, with the rest looked up from reference TRBV5-6 and TRBJ2-2, is DAGVTQSPTHLIKTRGQQVTLRCSPKSGHDTVSWYQQALGQGPQFIFQYYEEEERQRGNFPDRFSGHQFPNYSSELNVNALLLGDSALYLCASSLLAGTGELFFGEGSRLTVL.

The J gene is TRBJ2-7, the V gene TRBV1; the D call TRBD2 from the table was never checked on the DNA. TRBV1 is a pseudogene segment. The CDR3 is made up of 14 amino acids. CDR3: CTSSLGLAGNEQYF. As DNA, the CDR3 is TGCACCAGCAGCCTGGGACTAGCGGGTAACGAGCAGTACTTC.

The chain combines TRBV7-3 with TRBJ2-3, with D maybe TRBD1 (6 bases). Germline V gives CDR1 SGHTA, CDR2 FQGTGA. This CDR3 has 16 amino acids. V was shortened by 5 bases and J by 3 bases, with 18 bases between the two germline ends. The CDR3: CASSPGARRPTDTQYF. As DNA, the CDR3 is TGTGCCAGCAGCCCAGGGGCCAGGCGGCCGACAGATACGCAGTATTTT.

The chain combines TRBV28 with TRBJ2-3; D gene uncertain. This CDR3 comprises 14 residues. Between the trimmed V and J ends, which lost 2 bases and 5 bases, there was a span of 11 bases. From germline, CDR1 is MDHEN and CDR2 SYDVKM. Here the CDR3 DNA reads TGTGCCAGCAGTTTACAGGTGACCCAAGATACGCAGTATTTT. Translating gives CASSLQVTQDTQYF.

The J gene is TRBJ2-7, the V gene TRBV5-1; 9 bases map to TRBD1. This CDR3 is built from 15 residues. From germline, CDR1 is SGHRS and CDR2 YFSETQ. The V segment lost 5 bases and the J segment 3 bases; nucleotides outside the gene matches: 9. This CDR3 reads CASRALGTGNYEQYF. The CDR3 DNA reads as TGCGCCAGCAGGGCACTCGGGACAGGGAACTACGAGCAGTACTTC. Based on the CDR3 plus reference TRBV5-1 and TRBJ2-7, the full variable domain is KAGVTQTPRYLIKTRGQQVTLSCSPISGHRSVSWYQQTPGQGLQFLFEYFSETQRNKGNFPGRFSGRQFSNSRSEMNVSTLELGDSALYLCASRALGTGNYEQYFGPGTRLTVT.

V usage is TRBV10-3 and J usage is TRBJ2-3, with D maybe TRBD2 (5 bases). CDR3 length: 15 amino acids. V was pared by 6 bases and J by 1 base, with 14 bases between. Per germline, CDR1 ENHRY and CDR2 SYGVKD. The CDR3 region has the DNA TGTGCCATCAGAGGTGGGCTGGGAGGCACAGATACGCAGTATTTT. Its protein product is CAIRGGLGGTDTQYF.